These 9 T cell receptor beta chains were all obtained from the same sample, sequenced in a study of breast tumors, draining lymph nodes, adjacent tissues. TCRdb called the multiplex PCR reads again in MiXCR, with one record for every CDR3 protein. The profile shows about 110,000 distinct CDR3 sequences, 30% of them singletons. Axillary draining lymph nodes of breast cancer patients supplied the node samples. The sequencing input was axillary lymph node tissue. Receptors were obtained from a female donor with breast cancer. Some clones in this sample may be carry-over from other donors' samples.

This clonotype was found many times. The chain employs TRBV5-8 and TRBJ2-6; the D call may be TRBD1 or TRBD2 (7 bases each). Germline V CDR1 and CDR2: SGHTS, YDEGEE. The CDR3 has 20 residues. Trimming took 0 bases from V and 0 from J, leaving 19 bases between them. CDR3: CASSLGGGGERISGANVLTF. CDR3 DNA: TGTGCCAGCAGCTTGGGGGGAGGGGGCGAGAGGATCTCTGGGGCCAACGTCCTGACTTTC.

This clonotype was recorded a few times. The V and J genes are TRBV27 and TRBJ2-6; 9 positions agree with TRBD1. Germline values: CDR1 MNHEY, CDR2 SMNVEV (reference sequence). J lost 4 bases, V lost 3 bases, and 10 bases had no gene match. This CDR3 has 18 residues. Written as DNA, the CDR3 is TGTGCCAGCAGTTTTCAGGACAGGGGATCGGGGGGGGCCAACGTCCTGACTTTC. Its protein product is CASSFQDRGSGGANVLTF.

V and J are TRBV7-2 and TRBJ2-7; D is uncertain. V lost 3 bases and J lost 6, with 15 bases in between. Per the germline V gene, CDR1 is SGHTA and CDR2 is FQGNSA. This CDR3 is 14 amino acids long. CDR3 nucleotides: TGTGCCAGCAGCTTGTCGGCAGAGCTTGGCGAGCAGTACTTC. It yields the protein CASSLSAELGEQYF.

V is TRBV10-3 and J is TRBJ2-7, with a possible D match to TRBD1 (6 bases). V gave up 4 bases and J gave up 2 bases, with 12 bases separating them. There are 14 residues in the CDR3. Germline-derived CDR1 and CDR2 are ENHRY and SYGVKD. The CDR3 sequence is CAISAGQGTYEQYV. DNA of the CDR3: TGTGCCATCAGTGCAGGTCAGGGGACCTACGAGCAGTACGTC.

This clonotype has ten or more counts. V and J are TRBV12-3 or TRBV12-4 and TRBJ2-3, with TRBD1 matching 9 bases. V lost 4 bases to trimming and J lost 6 bases; unmatched junction nucleotides: 5. CDR3 length: 14 amino acids. CDR3 amino acids: CASSSTQGADTQYF. The CDR3 region has the DNA TGTGCCAGCAGTTCGACACAGGGGGCTGATACGCAGTATTTT.

The chain carries TRBV14 and TRBJ1-6, with D unclear. Germline lookup yields CDR1 SGHDN and CDR2 FVKESK. V lost 1 base and J lost 0, with 16 bases in between. This CDR3 contains 19 residues. This CDR3 is CASSQVTPKMSSYNSPLHF. CDR3 DNA sequence: TGTGCCAGCAGCCAAGTAACGCCTAAAATGAGCTCCTATAATTCACCCCTCCACTTT.

In its sample, this clonotype was seen many times. The chain employs TRBV6-1 and TRBJ2-7, with TRBD1 matching over 8 bases. This CDR3 is 13 amino acids long. CDR1 is MNHNS, CDR2 SASEGT, per germline. The V segment lost 2 bases and the J segment 7 bases; nucleotides outside the gene matches: 4. CDR3 bases: TGTGCCAGCAGTGAAAGCAGGGGGCTTGAGCAGTACTTC. This gives the protein CASSESRGLEQYF.

The sample holds many counts of this clonotype. J is TRBJ2-1 and V is TRBV14; no firm D call. Germline assignment: CDR1 SGHDN and CDR2 FVKESK. The CDR3 covers 13 residues. V dropped 1 base and J dropped 4 bases, with 5 bases sitting between them. DNA for the CDR3: TGTGCCAGCAGCCAAGCTAGGTACAATGAGCAGTTCTTC. This sequence encodes CASSQARYNEQFF.

CDR3 amino acids: CASSQEVTANYGYTF. CDR3 bases: TGCGCCAGCAGCCAAGAAGTGACGGCTAACTATGGCTACACCTTC. This rearrangement joins TRBV4-1 to TRBJ1-2; D ambiguous. Trimming removed 0 bases at V and 0 bases at J, with 8 bases between. This CDR3 comprises 15 residues. In germline, CDR1 is MGHRA, CDR2 YSYEKL.